The following is a T cell receptor (delta chain) sequence with its context. This clone is described as medium-sized (0.01 to 0.1%). Its target antigen remains unknown. A far larger clone is a single base away, which makes a read error likely. The sample comes from a study of gamma delta lymphoproliferative disorders and STAT genes (dated by TCRdb to the late 2010s). As for the study more broadly: The LymphoTrack Dx TCRG Assay was used to build gamma-chain libraries from a minimum of 50 ng of genomic DNA. Within a larger immunophenotypic and STAT-mutation study, TCR gamma and delta CDR3 repertoires were profiled by deep sequencing in Tgammadelta lymphoproliferative disease patients and healthy controls. To confirm results, a couple of gamma-chain samples and every delta-chain sample were sequenced twice. Since no corresponding Invivoscribe delta assay was available, delta-chain libraries were prepared following the standard operating procedure of the EuroClonality-NGS working group.

For both patients and controls, peripheral blood mononuclear cells were isolated, and the genomic DNA from these cells was used for TCR sequencing. The control group, matched to the patients for age and sex, consisted of around 23 healthy adult blood donors (about 12 males and approximately 11 females) with a median age of roughly 60 years. Both library methods used multiplex PCR with primers targeting conserved V and J regions of the TCR genes. After purification and pooling, the amplicons were sequenced on an Illumina MiSeq platform. On the study's bioinformatics: V(D)J alignment, clonotype assembly and translation were handled by MiXCR, while functionality assessment and CDR3 repertoire analyses were done with VDJtools. CDR3 was defined according to IMGT, and analyses were limited to productive sequences using functional genes, with ORF genes and pseudogenes excluded. A custom Python script was used to look across all patients and controls for identical amino acid CDR3s belonging to major clonotypes, meaning those with a frequency of >=5%. Clonotype frequencies in patients versus controls were compared with a one-sided non-parametric Wilcoxon test. TCRdb reprocessed the public reads with the caller CATT; rows with the same DNA were merged afterwards. TCRdb, not the original authors, processed these V and J calls. This sample holds roughly 3,600 delta-chain clones; 1.1% were observed only once. The ten biggest clones cover about 25% of the sample.

The CDR3 goes from the cysteine to the phenylalanine over 18 residues. Of all the DNA, just the CDR3 is kept, 54 bases in frame from base 1. In the germline V gene, CDR1 corresponds to GEAIGNYY and CDR2 to EKD. Between the V and J ends, shortened by 3 bases and 3 bases respectively, the junction contains 25 bases. Overall study results and their limits: Almost every major gamma and delta clonotype in patients was public, meaning shared with at least one healthy donor, and only a couple of gamma clonotypes were private to disease. Control T cells were likely spread across varied maturation stages, whereas leukemic cells were skewed toward terminal effectors, which potentially limits comparisons between patients and controls. In whole-repertoire clustering, patient gamma repertoires grouped separately from healthy controls, whereas delta repertoires showed no separation between groups. According to the authors, NGS specificity may be reduced at low frequencies, so whether leukemic clones are public or private needs confirmation.

The chain is assembled from TRDV2 and TRDJ1, with no reliable assignment of the D segment. This clonotype was sampled from a human donor in good health. Sequenced: blood. In nucleotide form, the sequence is TGTGCCTGTGACGCCCTGCCGGGTGGGCAGAAAGTGGCCGATAAACTCATCTTT. Its amino acids are CACDALPGGQKVADKLIF.